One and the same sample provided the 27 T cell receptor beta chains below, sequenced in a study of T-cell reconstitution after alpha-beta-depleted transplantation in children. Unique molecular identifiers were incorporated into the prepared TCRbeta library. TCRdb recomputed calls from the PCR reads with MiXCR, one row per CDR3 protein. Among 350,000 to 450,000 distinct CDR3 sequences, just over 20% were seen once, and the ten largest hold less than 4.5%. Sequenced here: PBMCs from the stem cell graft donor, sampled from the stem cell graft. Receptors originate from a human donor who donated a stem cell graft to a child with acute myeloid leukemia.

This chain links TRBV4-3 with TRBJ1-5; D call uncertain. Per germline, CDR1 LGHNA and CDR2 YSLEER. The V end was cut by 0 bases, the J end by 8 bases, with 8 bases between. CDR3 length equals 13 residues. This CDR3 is CASSQDQWKPQHF. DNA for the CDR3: TGCGCCAGCAGCCAAGATCAGTGGAAGCCCCAGCATTTT.

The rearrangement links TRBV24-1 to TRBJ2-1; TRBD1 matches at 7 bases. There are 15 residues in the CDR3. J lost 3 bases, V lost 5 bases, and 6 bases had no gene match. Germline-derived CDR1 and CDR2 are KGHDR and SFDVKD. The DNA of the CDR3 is TGTGCCACCAGTGCGAGGGGGCTAGTCTACAATGAGCAGTTCTTC. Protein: CATSARGLVYNEQFF.

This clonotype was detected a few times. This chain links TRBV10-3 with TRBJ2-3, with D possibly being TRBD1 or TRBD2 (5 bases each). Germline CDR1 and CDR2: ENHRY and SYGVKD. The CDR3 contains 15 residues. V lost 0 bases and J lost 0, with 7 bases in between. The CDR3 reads CAISESRDSTDTQYF. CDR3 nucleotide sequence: TGTGCCATCAGTGAGTCAAGGGACAGCACAGATACGCAGTATTTT.

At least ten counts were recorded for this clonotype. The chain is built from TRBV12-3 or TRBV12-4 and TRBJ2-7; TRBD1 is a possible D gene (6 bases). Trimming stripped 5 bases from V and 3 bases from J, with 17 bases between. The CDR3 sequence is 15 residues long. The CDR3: CASSPASGHRYEQYF. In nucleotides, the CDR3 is TGTGCCAGCAGTCCAGCCTCGGGACACCGCTACGAGCAGTACTTC.

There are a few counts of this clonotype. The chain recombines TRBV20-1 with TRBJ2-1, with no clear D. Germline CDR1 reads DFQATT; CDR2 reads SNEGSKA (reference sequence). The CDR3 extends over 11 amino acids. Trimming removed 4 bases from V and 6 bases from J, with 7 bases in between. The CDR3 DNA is TGCAGTGCTAAGAAAGCCAATGAGCAGTTCTTC. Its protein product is CSAKKANEQFF.

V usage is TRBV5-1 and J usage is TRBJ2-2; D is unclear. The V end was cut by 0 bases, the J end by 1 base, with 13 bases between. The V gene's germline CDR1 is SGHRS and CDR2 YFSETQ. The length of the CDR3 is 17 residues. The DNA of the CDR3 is TGCGCCAGCAGCTTGGAGCCAGGCCGAATGAACACCGGGGAGCTGTTTTTT. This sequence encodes CASSLEPGRMNTGELFF. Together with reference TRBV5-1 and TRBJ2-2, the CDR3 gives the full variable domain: KAGVTQTPRYLIKTRGQQVTLSCSPISGHRSVSWYQQTPGQGLQFLFEYFSETQRNKGNFPGRFSGRQFSNSRSEMNVSTLELGDSALYLCASSLEPGRMNTGELFFGEGSRLTVL.

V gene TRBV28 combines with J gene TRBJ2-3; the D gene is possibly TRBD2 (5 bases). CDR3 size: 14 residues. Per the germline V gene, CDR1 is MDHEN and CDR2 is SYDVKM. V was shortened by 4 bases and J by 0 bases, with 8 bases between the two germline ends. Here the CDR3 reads CASSSGISTDTQYF. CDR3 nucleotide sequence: TGTGCCAGCAGTTCGGGGATAAGCACAGATACGCAGTATTTT.

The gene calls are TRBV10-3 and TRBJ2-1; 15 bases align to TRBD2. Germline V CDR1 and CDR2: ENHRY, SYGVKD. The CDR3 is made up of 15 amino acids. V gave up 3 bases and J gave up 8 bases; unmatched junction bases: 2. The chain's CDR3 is CAISEGTSGRYEQFF. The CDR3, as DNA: TGTGCCATCAGTGAAGGGACTAGCGGGAGGTATGAGCAGTTCTTC.

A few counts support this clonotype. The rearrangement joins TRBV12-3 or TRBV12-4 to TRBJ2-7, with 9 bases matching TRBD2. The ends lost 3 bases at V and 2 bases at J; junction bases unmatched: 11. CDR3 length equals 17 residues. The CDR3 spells CASSFGSGSHSPYEQYF. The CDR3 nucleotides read TGTGCCAGCAGTTTTGGTAGCGGGAGCCATTCGCCCTACGAGCAGTACTTC.

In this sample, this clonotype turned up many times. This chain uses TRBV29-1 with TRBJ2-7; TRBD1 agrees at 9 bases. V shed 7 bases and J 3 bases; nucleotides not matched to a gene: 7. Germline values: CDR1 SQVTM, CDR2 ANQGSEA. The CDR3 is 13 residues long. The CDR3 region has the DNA TGCAGCGATACCCGGGACAGGGTCTACGAGCAGTACTTC. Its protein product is CSDTRDRVYEQYF.

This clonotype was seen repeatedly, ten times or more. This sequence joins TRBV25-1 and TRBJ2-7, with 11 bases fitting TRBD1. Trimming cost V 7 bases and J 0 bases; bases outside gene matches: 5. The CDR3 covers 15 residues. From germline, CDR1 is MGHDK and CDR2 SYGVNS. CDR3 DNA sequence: TGTGCCAGCACCCCCGGGACAGGGGGCTCCTACGAGCAGTACTTC. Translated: CASTPGTGGSYEQYF.

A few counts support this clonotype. For the CDR3, the DNA is TGTGCCAGCAGCCAACGGGCCAGGTCCTCCTACGAGCAGTACTTC. It is translated as CASSQRARSSYEQYF. The rearrangement joins TRBV3-1 to TRBJ2-7, with D hard to call. In germline, CDR1 is LGHDT, CDR2 YNNKEL (reference sequence). The CDR3 consists of 15 residues. V shed 2 bases and J shed 0 bases, with 11 bases lying between them.

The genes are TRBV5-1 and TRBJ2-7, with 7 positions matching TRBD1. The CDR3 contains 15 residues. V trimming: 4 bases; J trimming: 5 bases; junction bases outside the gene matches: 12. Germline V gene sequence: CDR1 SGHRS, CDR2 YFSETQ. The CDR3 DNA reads TGCGCCAGCAGCACGGGCCGACAGGGTCACCACGAGCAGTACTTC. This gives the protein CASSTGRQGHHEQYF.

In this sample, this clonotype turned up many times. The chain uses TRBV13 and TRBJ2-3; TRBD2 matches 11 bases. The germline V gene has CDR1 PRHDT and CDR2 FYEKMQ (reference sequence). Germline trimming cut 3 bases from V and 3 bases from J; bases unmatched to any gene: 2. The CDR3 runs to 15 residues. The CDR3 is CASSFSGRGTDTQYF. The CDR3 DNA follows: TGTGCCAGCAGCTTTAGCGGGAGGGGGACAGATACGCAGTATTTT.

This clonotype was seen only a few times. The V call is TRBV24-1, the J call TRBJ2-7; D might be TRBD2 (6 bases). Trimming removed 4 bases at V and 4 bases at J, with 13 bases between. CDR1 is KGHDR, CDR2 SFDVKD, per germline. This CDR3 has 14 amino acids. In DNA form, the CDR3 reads TGTGCCACCAGTGAGGCCGGGACTGTGTACGAGCAGTACTTC. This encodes CATSEAGTVYEQYF.

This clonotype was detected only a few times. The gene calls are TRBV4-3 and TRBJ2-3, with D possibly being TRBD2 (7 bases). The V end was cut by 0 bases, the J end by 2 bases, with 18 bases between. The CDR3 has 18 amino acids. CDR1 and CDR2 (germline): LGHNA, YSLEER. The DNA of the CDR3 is TGCGCCAGCAGCCAAGATCTGCGAGGAGGGGGGGTCACAGATACGCAGTATTTT. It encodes CASSQDLRGGGVTDTQYF.

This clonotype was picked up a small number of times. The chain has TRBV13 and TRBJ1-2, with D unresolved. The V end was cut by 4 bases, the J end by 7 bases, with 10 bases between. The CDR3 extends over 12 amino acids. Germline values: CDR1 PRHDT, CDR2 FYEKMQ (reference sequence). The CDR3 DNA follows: TGTGCCAGCAGCTCGTCCCCCGGTGGCTACACCTTC. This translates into CASSSSPGGYTF.

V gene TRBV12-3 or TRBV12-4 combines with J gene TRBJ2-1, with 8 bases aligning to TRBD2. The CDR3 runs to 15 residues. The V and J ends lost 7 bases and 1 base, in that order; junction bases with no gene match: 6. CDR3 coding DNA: TGTGCCAGCATTAATAGCGGGACGTCCTACAATGAGCAGTTCTTC. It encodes CASINSGTSYNEQFF.

CDR3 nucleotides: TGCAGCGTCCCACGAGGGGCCAGACCCTACAATGAGCAGTTCTTC. It specifies CSVPRGARPYNEQFF. V gene TRBV29-1 combines with J gene TRBJ2-1; D assignment may be TRBD1 or TRBD2 (5 bases each). The CDR3 has 15 residues. Germline V gene data show CDR1 as SQVTM and CDR2 as ANQGSEA. Deletions cut 6 bases from V and 2 bases from J, with 17 bases between.

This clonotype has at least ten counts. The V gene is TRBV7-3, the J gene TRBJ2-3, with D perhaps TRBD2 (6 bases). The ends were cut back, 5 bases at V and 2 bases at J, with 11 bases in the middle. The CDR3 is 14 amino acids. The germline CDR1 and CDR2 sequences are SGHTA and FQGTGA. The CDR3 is CASSEGLNTDTQYF. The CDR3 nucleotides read TGTGCCAGCAGCGAAGGACTAAACACAGATACGCAGTATTTT. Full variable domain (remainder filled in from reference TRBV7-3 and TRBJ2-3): GAGVSQTPSNKVTEKGKYVELRCDPISGHTALYWYRQSLGQGPEFLIYFQGTGAADDSGLPNDRFFAVRPEGSVSTLKIQRTERGDSAVYLCASSEGLNTDTQYFGPGTRLTVL.

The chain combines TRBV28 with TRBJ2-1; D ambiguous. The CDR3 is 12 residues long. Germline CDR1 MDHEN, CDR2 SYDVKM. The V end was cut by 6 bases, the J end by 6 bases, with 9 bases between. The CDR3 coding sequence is TGTGCCAGCAGGGGAACCCCCAATGAGCAGTTCTTC. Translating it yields CASRGTPNEQFF.

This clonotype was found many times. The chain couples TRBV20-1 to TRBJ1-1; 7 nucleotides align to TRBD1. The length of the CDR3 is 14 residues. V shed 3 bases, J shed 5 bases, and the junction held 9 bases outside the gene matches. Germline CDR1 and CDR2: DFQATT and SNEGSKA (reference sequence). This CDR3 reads CSARAGQAKTEAFF. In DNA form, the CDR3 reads TGCAGTGCTAGGGCCGGACAGGCGAAGACTGAAGCTTTCTTT.

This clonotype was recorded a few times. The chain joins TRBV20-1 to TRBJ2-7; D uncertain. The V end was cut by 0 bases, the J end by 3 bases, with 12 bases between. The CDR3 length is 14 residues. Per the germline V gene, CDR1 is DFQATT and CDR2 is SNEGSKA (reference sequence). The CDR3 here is CSARDQRNFYEQYF. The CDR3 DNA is TGCAGTGCTAGAGATCAAAGAAACTTCTACGAGCAGTACTTC.

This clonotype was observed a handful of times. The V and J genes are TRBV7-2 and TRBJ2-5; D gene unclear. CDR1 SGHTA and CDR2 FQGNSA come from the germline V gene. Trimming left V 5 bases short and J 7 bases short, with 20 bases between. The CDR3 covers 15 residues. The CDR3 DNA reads TGTGCCAGCAGCCGGTCTATAATCGGCACGGGGACCCAGTACTTC. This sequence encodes CASSRSIIGTGTQYF. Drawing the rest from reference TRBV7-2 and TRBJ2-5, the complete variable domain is GAGVSQSPSNKVTEKGKDVELRCDPISGHTALYWYRQSLGQGLEFLIYFQGNSAPDKSGLPSDRFSAERTGGSVSTLTIQRTQQEDSAVYLCASSRSIIGTGTQYFGPGTRLLVL.

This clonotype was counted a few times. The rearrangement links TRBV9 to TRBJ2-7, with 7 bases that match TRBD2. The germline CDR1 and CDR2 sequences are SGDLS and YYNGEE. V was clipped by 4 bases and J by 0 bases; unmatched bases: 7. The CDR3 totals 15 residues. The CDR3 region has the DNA TGTGCCAGCAGCCCACTAGCGCTTAGCTCCTACGAGCAGTACTTC. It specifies CASSPLALSSYEQYF. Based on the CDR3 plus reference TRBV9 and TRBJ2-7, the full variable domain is DSGVTQTPKHLITATGQRVTLRCSPRSGDLSVYWYQQSLDQGLQFLIQYYNGEERAKGNILERFSAQQFPDLHSELNLSSLELGDSALYFCASSPLALSSYEQYFGPGTRLTVT.

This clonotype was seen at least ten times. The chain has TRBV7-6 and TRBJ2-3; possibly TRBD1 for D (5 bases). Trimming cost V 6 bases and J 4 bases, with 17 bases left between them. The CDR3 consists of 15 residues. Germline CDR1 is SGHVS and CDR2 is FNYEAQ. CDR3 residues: CASSSLGHGSDTQYF. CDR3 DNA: TGTGCCAGCAGTTCCCTGGGGCATGGGTCAGATACGCAGTATTTT.

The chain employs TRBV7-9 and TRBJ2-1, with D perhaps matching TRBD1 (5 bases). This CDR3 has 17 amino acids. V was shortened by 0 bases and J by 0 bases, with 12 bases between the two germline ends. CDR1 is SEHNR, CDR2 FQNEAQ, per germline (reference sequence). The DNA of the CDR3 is TGTGCCAGCAGCTTAGCGCGACAGCTGAGCTCCTACAATGAGCAGTTCTTC. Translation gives CASSLARQLSSYNEQFF.